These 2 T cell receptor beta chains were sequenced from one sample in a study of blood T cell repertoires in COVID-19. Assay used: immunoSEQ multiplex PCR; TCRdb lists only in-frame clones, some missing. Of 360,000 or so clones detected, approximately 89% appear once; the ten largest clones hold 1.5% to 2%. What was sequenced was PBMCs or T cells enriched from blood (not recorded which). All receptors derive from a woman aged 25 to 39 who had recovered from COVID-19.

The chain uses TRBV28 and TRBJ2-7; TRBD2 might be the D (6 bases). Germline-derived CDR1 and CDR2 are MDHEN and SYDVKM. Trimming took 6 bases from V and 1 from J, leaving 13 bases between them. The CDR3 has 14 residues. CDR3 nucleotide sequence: TGTGCCAGCAGGGGCGGGGCCACATCCTACGAGCAGTACTTC. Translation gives CASRGGATSYEQYF.

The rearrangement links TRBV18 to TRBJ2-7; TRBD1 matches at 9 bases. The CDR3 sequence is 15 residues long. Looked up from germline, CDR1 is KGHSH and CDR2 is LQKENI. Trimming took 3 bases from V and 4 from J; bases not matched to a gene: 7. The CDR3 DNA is TGTGCCAGCTCACCTGTGTTCGGACAGGGGTACGAGCAGTACTTC. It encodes CASSPVFGQGYEQYF.